This T cell receptor (beta chain) appears in the sequencing data of a study of cytomegalovirus exposure and HLA in healthy donors. The donors were healthy bone marrow donors. PCR amplification relied on 60 Vbeta primers (plus 13 Jbeta primers). Method: immunoSEQ multiplex PCR; TCRdb's copy keeps in-frame clones and lacks some. The sample records roughly 120,000 clones, over 65% being singletons. Germline CDR1 and CDR2: MGHRA and YSYEKL. The ends were cut back, 3 bases at V and 11 bases at J, with 14 bases in the middle. CDR3 size: 13 residues. Study-wide results and caveats: Earlier results showed most TCR beta V segments being productive about 90% or about 30% of the time.

This clone was seen more than once but under ten times. Its antigen is currently unknown. Specimen: PBMCs. The V and J genes are TRBV4-1 and TRBJ1-5, with TRBD1 as a possible D gene (5 bases). The origin of this receptor is a man aged 50-59 years in good health and CMV-seronegative. CDR3 sequence: CASSHSTEQAQHF. The CDR3 nucleotides read TGCGCCAGCAGCCACTCGACAGAACAGGCCCAGCATTTT.